This T cell receptor (beta chain) was retrieved from a study of blood T cell repertoires in COVID-19. Study in general: Samples taken during acute and convalescent COVID-19 were collected in the United States, Italy and Spain. PBMCs, B-cell-depleted T cells, or T cells provided the cDNA or gDNA that made up the material.

The count of this clone is one. In the original analysis: Amplifying reference gene primers gave estimates of nucleated cell counts. Libraries were prepared by immunoSEQ multiplex PCR; TCRdb keeps only in-frame clonotypes and omits some of them. V and J calls and clone size come straight from that table; D and trimming were deduced from the DNA. The sample contains approximately 85,000 clones, more than 80% of which appear only once. With 3 bases removed from V and 8 bases from J, the gap between germline ends came to 11 bases. Germline loops: CDR1 MNHNS, CDR2 SASEGT. This CDR3 is built from 14 residues.

The TCR comes from a man between 50 and 59 years old with active or convalescent COVID-19. Material: peripheral blood. V gene TRBV6-1 combines with J gene TRBJ1-6, with no clear D. The CDR3 sequence is CASSDSGEHSPLHF. The DNA of the CDR3 is TGTGCCAGCAGTGACAGCGGCGAGCATTCACCCCTCCACTTT.